The present T cell receptor beta chain was sequenced within a study of radiation and T cells in renal cell carcinoma. Time point given: blood 4 weeks post-SBRT, at nephrectomy. As to treatment: 15 Gy SBRT to primary tumor, nephrectomy 4 weeks later. Nephrectomy followed 15 Gy stereotactic body radiation by 4 weeks. Blood was sampled at baseline, 2 weeks and 4 weeks after SBRT. Trimming stripped 0 bases from V and 4 bases from J, with 13 bases between. Germline CDR1 LGHNA, CDR2 YNFKEQ. This CDR3 is built from 15 residues. Notes on the study in general: Pretreatment tumor biopsies were lacking, so baseline clonotypes are unknown. From baseline, blood top tumor clonotypes peaked at 2 weeks post-radiation.

Clones were sequenced by immunoSEQ multiplex PCR, and TCRdb holds only the in-frame ones, with some missing. The data contain about 170,000 clones, 88% of them singletons. As to this clone: Its antigen is unknown.

This sample comprised blood, obtained from a patient whose treatment included radiotherapy and nephrectomy. V usage is TRBV4-2 and J usage is TRBJ2-7; D may be TRBD1 or TRBD2 (7 bases each). This sequence was found in a woman aged 50 to 65 with renal cell carcinoma. CDR3 in DNA: TGTGCCAGCAGCCAAGACTGGGAGGGGGCTTACGAGCAGTACTTC. This codes for CASSQDWEGAYEQYF.